This T cell receptor (beta chain) was obtained from a study of regulatory T cells in long-lasting Graves disease. As for the study in general: Recently diagnosed Graves' patients had received antithyroid drugs for under 3 months.

Libraries of TCR beta came from iRepertoire HTBI primers plus Arm-PCR of CDR3 regions. TCRdb processed the multiplex PCR reads anew with MiXCR; each CDR3 protein has one entry. There are some 400,000 distinct CDR3 sequences in the sample; 14% to 15% occur only once, and approximately 16% lies in the top ten. This clonotype was detected ten times or more. Its antigen remains unidentified. Time point noted: newly diagnosed GD, antithyroid drugs for less than 3 months. PBMCs provided the RNA from which the TCR library was made. Graves' disease diagnosis relied on American Thyroid Association guidelines. The authors drew 8.5 to 9 milliliters of peripheral blood into EDTA tubes. This CDR3 has 14 amino acids. From germline, CDR1 is MDHEN and CDR2 SYDVKM. Unmatched junction bases numbered 6, after V lost 5 bases and J lost 2 bases. Findings of the study overall: TRBV28, TRBJ1-2 and TRBJ2-5 emerged as the favored segments in persistent disease.

This sample was shared with a second study, whose subject was T cells in Graves' hyperthyroidism and ophthalmopathy.

The source of this sequence is a woman under 40 with Graves disease. The sequences come from peripheral blood mononuclear cells (PBMCs), collected at new diagnosis, from a patient treated with antithyroid drugs. V is TRBV28 and J is TRBJ2-7; TRBD1 matches at 7 bases. The CDR3 reads CASSVTGQTYEQYF. CDR3 nucleotides: TGTGCCAGCAGTGTGACGGGACAGACCTACGAGCAGTACTTC.